This T cell receptor beta chain derives from a study of blood T cell repertoires in COVID-19 (dated by TCRdb to about 2020). For context, the study as a whole: The collaborator samples originated in the United States, Italy and Spain and spanned the acute and convalescent phases of COVID-19. Samples came from the ongoing ImmuneRACE study (first 160 participants) plus 1,254 subjects from 6 global collaborators. Where available, HLA class I and class II types were taken from metadata supplied by the sample provider and were not determined by assay-based typing. Sample metadata almost always included a de-identified subject ID, COVID-19 status, age in years and sex. The prospective study material was composed of cDNA or gDNA derived from T cells, B-cell-depleted T cells, or PBMCs. Subjects who had been exposed to COVID-19, were actively infected with it, or had recovered from it provided the deeply sampled blood TCRbeta repertoires that made up the dataset. The repertoires were made available in a free public database intended to serve as a resource for research on the immune response to SARS-CoV-2.

After removal of 5 bases from V and 8 bases from J, the junction retains 9 bases not matched to a gene. The CDR3 measures 15 amino acids from cysteine to phenylalanine. The entry retains the CDR3 DNA only, 45 bases that are in frame from base 1. CDR1 and CDR2 (LNHDA, SQIVND) derive from the germline V gene (reference sequence). General findings and caveats noted by the study authors: The quantity of clinical and demographic metadata differed by source and by participant and was supplied without curation.

TCRbeta CDR3 regions were amplified from genomic DNA by means of the immunoSEQ Assay, a bias-controlled multiplex PCR. The study's own analysis went as follows. Nucleated cell counts per sample were estimated from amplification of reference gene primers within the assay. Sequence reads were collapsed and filtered to measure the absolute abundance of every unique TCRbeta CDR3 rearrangement. For each sample, productive Simpson clonality was calculated as the square root of Simpson's diversity index over productive rearrangements. The source is immuneACCESS, and TCRdb retained only in-frame sequences with V and J called. Part of the clones is not carried over; for the studies checked, unresolved V genes explain less than half of this, and the remainder is unexplained. The V and J calls and clone size are taken from that table; D and trimming were inferred from the DNA. This sample holds 490,000 or so clones; around nine tenths were observed only once. The ten largest make up 1.8% of the sample.

Participants in the prospective study were enrolled through a virtual design, were aged roughly 18 to 90 years, and lived in approximately 24 United States geographic areas. Cohort assignment in the prospective study relied on participant-reported clinical history from a screening survey and a study questionnaire. ImmuneRACE Cohort 3 recovered participants were defined by two consecutive negative NP/OP PCR tests, healthcare professional clearance, or symptom resolution. In the prospective study, mobile phlebotomists collected whole blood, serum and a nasopharyngeal or oropharyngeal swab from each participant. Participants in the prospective study had the option to provide additional blood draws and questionnaires over a roughly 2-month period. Before DNA extraction, blood samples from the prospective study were shipped at room temperature or frozen. Of note for this clone: Its antigen is currently not known. No much larger clone exists at a distance of one base, and base qualities are not known.

Rearrangement joined TRBV19 to TRBJ2-1; 10 nucleotides in the junction match TRBD1. The receptor was derived from a woman between 40 and 50 years old who had recovered from COVID-19. The source material was PBMCs or T cells enriched from blood (not recorded which). The nucleotide sequence reads as follows: TGTGCCAGTAGTTATTTGGGACAGGGGAGGGATGAGCAGTTCTTC. Translated, this gives CASSYLGQGRDEQFF.